The T cell receptor (beta chain) described here comes from a study of shared clonotypes between healthy human individuals. General study findings and limits: Clonotype sharing among donors likely depends on sequencing depth.

With V trimmed by 7 bases and J by 5 bases, 8 bases remained unmatched. CDR3 size: 14 residues. Germline loops: CDR1 MDHEN, CDR2 SYDVKM. Researchers ran the assay at a deep level. Across several immunoSEQ plates, the genomic DNA of each subset was split evenly. Around 220 ng DNA, 25,000 to 30,000 T cell genomes, went into each sorted-subset replicate PCR. TCRdb's table, derived via immunoSEQ multiplex PCR, lists solely in-frame clones and lacks some. The table has some 2,000,000 clones, roughly 95% seen once; the top ten hold roughly 0.13%. Notes on this clone: No antigen is known for it.

Sequences were obtained from naive CD4+ T cells sorted from blood. Sample subset: CD45RA+ positively selected. The gene calls are TRBV28 and TRBJ2-5; 9 bases map to TRBD2. This TCR was sampled from a man aged 18 to 30 in good health. CDR3 amino acids: CASTEGLASETQYF. CDR3 bases: TGTGCCAGCACCGAGGGACTAGCCTCGGAGACCCAGTACTTC.